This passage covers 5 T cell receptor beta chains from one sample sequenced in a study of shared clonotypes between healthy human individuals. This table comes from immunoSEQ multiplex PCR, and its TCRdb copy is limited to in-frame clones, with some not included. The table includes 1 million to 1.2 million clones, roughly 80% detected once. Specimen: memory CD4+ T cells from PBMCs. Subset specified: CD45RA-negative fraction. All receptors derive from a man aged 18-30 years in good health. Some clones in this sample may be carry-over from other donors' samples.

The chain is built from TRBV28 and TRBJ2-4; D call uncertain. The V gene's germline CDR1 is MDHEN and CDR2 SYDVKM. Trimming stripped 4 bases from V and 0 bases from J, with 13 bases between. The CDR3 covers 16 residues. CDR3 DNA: TGTGCCAGCAGTTCCTTAGCTGAACTAGCCAAAAACATTCAGTACTTC. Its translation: CASSSLAELAKNIQYF.

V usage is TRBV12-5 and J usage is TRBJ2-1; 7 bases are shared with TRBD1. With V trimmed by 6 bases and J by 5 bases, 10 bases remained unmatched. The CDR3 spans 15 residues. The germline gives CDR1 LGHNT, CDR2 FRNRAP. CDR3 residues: CASGQNYGQDNEQFF. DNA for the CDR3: TGTGCTAGTGGCCAAAATTATGGACAGGACAATGAGCAGTTCTTC.

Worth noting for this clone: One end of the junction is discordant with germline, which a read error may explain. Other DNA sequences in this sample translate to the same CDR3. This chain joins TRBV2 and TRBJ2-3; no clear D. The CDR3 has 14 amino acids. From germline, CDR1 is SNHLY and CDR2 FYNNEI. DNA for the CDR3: TGCGCCAGCAGTGGGCGACTCCGAGGTGATACGCAGTATTTT. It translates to CASSGRLRGDTQYF.

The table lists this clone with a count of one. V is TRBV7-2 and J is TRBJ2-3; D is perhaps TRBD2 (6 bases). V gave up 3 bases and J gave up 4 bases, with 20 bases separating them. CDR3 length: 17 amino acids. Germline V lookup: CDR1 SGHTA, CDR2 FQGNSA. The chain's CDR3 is CASSFTSFPRGPDTQYF. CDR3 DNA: TGTGCCAGCAGCTTCACTAGCTTCCCCCGTGGGCCAGATACGCAGTATTTT.

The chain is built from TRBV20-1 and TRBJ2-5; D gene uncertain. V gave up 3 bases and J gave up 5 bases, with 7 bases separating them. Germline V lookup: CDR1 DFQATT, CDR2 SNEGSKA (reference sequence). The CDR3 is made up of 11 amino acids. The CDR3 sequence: CSASRRETQYF. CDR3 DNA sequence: TGCAGTGCTAGCAGAAGGGAGACCCAGTACTTC.